The 4 T cell receptor beta chains reported below all come from one sample, sequenced in a study of cytomegalovirus exposure and HLA in healthy donors. Amplification used 60 Vbeta primers and 13 Jbeta primers. Data came from immunoSEQ multiplex PCR; TCRdb stores just in-frame clones and leaves some out. The sample lists approximately 76,000 clones; 79% were seen once. Sequenced material: PBMCs. The receptors were sampled from a man aged 30 to 45 in good health and CMV-seronegative.

The chain recombines TRBV27 with TRBJ2-3; no clear D gene. V was pared by 1 base and J by 2 bases, with 4 bases between. Germline-derived CDR1 and CDR2 are MNHEY and SMNVEV (reference sequence). This CDR3 contains 13 residues. Written as DNA, the CDR3 is TGTGCCAGCAGTTTATATCACACAGATACGCAGTATTTT. It yields the protein CASSLYHTDTQYF.

The genes are TRBV6-1 and TRBJ1-5; a possible D gene is TRBD1 (5 bases). The CDR3 is 15 amino acids. The V end was cut by 6 bases, the J end by 0 bases, with 12 bases between. Germline V gene lookup returns CDR1 MNHNS and CDR2 SASEGT. CDR3 in amino acids: CASSSRQSSNQPQHF. In DNA form, the CDR3 reads TGTGCCAGCAGCTCGAGACAGTCTAGCAATCAGCCCCAGCATTTT.

This clone was found a few times. The chain uses TRBV5-1 and TRBJ1-1; D is undetermined. The CDR3 loop spans 13 amino acids. Per the germline V gene, CDR1 is SGHRS and CDR2 is YFSETQ. V gave up 1 base and J gave up 0 bases, with 4 bases separating them. The DNA of the CDR3 is TGCGCCAGCAGCTTGCTATTGAACACTGAAGCTTTCTTT. It codes for CASSLLLNTEAFF.

The rearrangement uses TRBV4-2 and TRBJ2-1; D might be TRBD2 (5 bases). Between the trimmed V and J ends, which lost 4 bases and 8 bases, there was a span of 12 bases. The CDR3 loop spans 13 amino acids. CDR1 and CDR2 from the germline V gene are LGHNA and YNFKEQ. The CDR3 reads CASSRITRDEQFF. In nucleotides, the CDR3 is TGTGCCAGCAGCCGTATTACTAGAGATGAGCAGTTCTTC.